What follows are 26 T cell receptor beta chains derived from one specimen sequenced in a study of cytomegalovirus exposure and HLA in healthy donors. The PCR used 60 Vbeta and 13 Jbeta primers. Method: immunoSEQ multiplex PCR; TCRdb's copy keeps in-frame clones and lacks some. The sample includes some 85,000 clones, nearly 80% of them seen just once. The source material was PBMCs. These TCRs come from a woman in her thirties or forties in good health and CMV-seropositive.

This clone was counted a few times. The chain couples TRBV5-1 to TRBJ2-2, with 7 positions matching TRBD1. The germline V gene has CDR1 SGHRS and CDR2 YFSETQ. This CDR3 contains 14 residues. The V segment lost 2 bases and the J segment 3 bases; nucleotides outside the gene matches: 1. The CDR3 protein is CASSFGQDTGELFF. For the CDR3, the DNA is TGCGCCAGCAGCTTCGGACAGGACACCGGGGAGCTGTTTTTT.

The CDR3 protein is CASSLGEGNLYEQYF. The CDR3 coding sequence is TGTGCCAGCAGCTTAGGGGAGGGTAACCTCTACGAGCAGTACTTC. The chain carries TRBV7-8 and TRBJ2-7; 7 positions match TRBD2. V was clipped by 1 base and J by 3 bases; unmatched bases: 6. In germline, CDR1 is SGHVS, CDR2 FQNEAQ. The CDR3 spans 15 residues. The full variable domain, with the rest looked up from reference TRBV7-8 and TRBJ2-7, is GAGVSQSPRYKVAKRGQDVALRCDPISGHVSLFWYQQALGQGPEFLTYFQNEAQLDKSGLPSDRFFAERPEGSVSTLKIQRTQQEDSAVYLCASSLGEGNLYEQYFGPGTRLTVT.

The chain has TRBV2 and TRBJ2-7; 7 nucleotides align to TRBD1. Germline loops: CDR1 SNHLY, CDR2 FYNNEI. The CDR3 covers 12 residues. The J segment lost 12 bases and the V segment lost 4 bases, leaving 9 bases of the junction unmatched. As DNA, the CDR3 is TGTGCCAGCAGTGGACAGGGACGTGTACGGTACTTC. Residues: CASSGQGRVRYF.

J is TRBJ2-2 and V is TRBV7-2; TRBD1 aligns across 11 bases. CDR1 and CDR2 (germline): SGHTA, FQGNSA. The CDR3 is 16 residues long. The V gene end was trimmed by 4 bases and the J gene end by 5 bases; junction bases not matched to a gene: 6. CDR3: CASSSGQGVETGELFF. CDR3 in DNA: TGTGCCAGCAGCTCGGGACAGGGGGTCGAAACCGGGGAGCTGTTTTTT.

The chain links TRBV10-3 to TRBJ2-1, with TRBD2 as a possible D gene (6 bases). CDR3 length: 13 residues. V shed 6 bases and J shed 5 bases, with 11 bases lying between them. The germline CDR1 and CDR2 sequences are ENHRY and SYGVKD. The CDR3 reads CAIRASEDNEQFF. The CDR3 DNA sequence: TGTGCCATCAGGGCTAGCGAAGACAATGAGCAGTTCTTC.

The V and J genes are TRBV11-3 and TRBJ2-2; 9 bases map to TRBD2. J was trimmed by 8 bases and V by 3 bases; bases with no gene match: 10. The CDR3 runs 16 residues. Germline V gives CDR1 SGHNT, CDR2 YENEEA. The CDR3 DNA reads TGTGCCAGCAGCTTGCCTAGCGGGACCGGGGATGGGGAGCTGTTTTTT. As protein: CASSLPSGTGDGELFF.

As for this clone: The germline gene is not matched at one end of the junction; a read error may be the cause. This chain links TRBV19 with TRBJ2-3; perhaps TRBD2 as D (5 bases). The CDR3 runs to 12 residues. Germline V gene lookup returns CDR1 LNHDA and CDR2 SQIVND (reference sequence). For the CDR3, the DNA is TGTGCCAGTCGTGAGGGCACAGATATGCAGTATTTT. As protein: CASREGTDMQYF.

This clone was observed a handful of times. The genes are TRBV5-8 and TRBJ1-1, with a weak D call TRBD1 (6 bases). The CDR3 loop spans 15 amino acids. Per germline, CDR1 SGHTS and CDR2 YDEGEE. V gave up 4 bases and J gave up 3 bases, with 16 bases separating them. The CDR3, as DNA: TGTGCCAGCAGCAAAAAACAGGGAAGTTACACTGAAGCTTTCTTT. Residues: CASSKKQGSYTEAFF. Variable domain in full (rest from reference TRBV5-8 and TRBJ1-1): EAGVTQSPTHLIKTRGQQATLRCSPISGHTSVYWYQQALGLGLQFLLWYDEGEERNRGNFPPRFSGRQFPNYSSELNVNALELEDSALYLCASSKKQGSYTEAFFGQGTRLTVV.

Only a few counts were recorded for this clone. This chain links TRBV4-2 with TRBJ1-5; TRBD1 agrees at 9 bases. The V gene's germline CDR1 is LGHNA and CDR2 YNFKEQ. This CDR3 contains 15 residues. Trimming cost V 0 bases and J 5 bases; bases outside gene matches: 2. The CDR3 DNA is TGTGCCAGCAGCCAAGATGGACAGGGGTATCAGCCCCAGCATTTT. Translation: CASSQDGQGYQPQHF.

V and J are TRBV5-4 and TRBJ2-1; maybe TRBD2 (6 bases). The V gene lost 2 bases and the J gene lost 2 bases, with 11 bases spanning the gap. This CDR3 region has 15 residues. Germline V gene sequence: CDR1 SGHNT, CDR2 YYREEE (reference sequence). DNA of the CDR3: TGTGCCAGCAGCTTTGGCGGGATCACCTACAATGAGCAGTTCTTC. Translation gives CASSFGGITYNEQFF.

This clone was observed once. The chain links TRBV6-4 to TRBJ1-5; no reliable D call. V lost 7 bases to trimming and J lost 7 bases, with 8 bases between them. Germline CDR1 and CDR2: MRHNA and SNTAGT. This CDR3 spans 11 amino acids. The CDR3 here is CASTEIQPQHF. In DNA form, the CDR3 reads TGTGCCAGCACAGAAATACAGCCCCAGCATTTT.

The chain is built from TRBV19 and TRBJ2-1; TRBD2 aligns across 9 bases. J gave up 2 bases and V 2 bases, and 7 bases lay outside the gene matches. The V gene's germline CDR1 is LNHDA and CDR2 SQIVND (reference sequence). CDR3 length: 17 residues. CDR3 in DNA: TGTGCCAGTAGTATACCCGGCGGCGGGAGGGCCTACAATGAGCAGTTCTTC. It specifies CASSIPGGGRAYNEQFF.

This clone was detected a few times. V is TRBV6-5 and J is TRBJ1-1; D not certain. Germline CDR1 MNHEY, CDR2 SVGAGI. The CDR3 runs 12 residues. V was clipped by 7 bases and J by 7 bases, with 13 bases between them. CDR3 in amino acids: CASTDLTGEAFF. In DNA form, the CDR3 reads TGTGCCAGCACCGACCTGACGGGTGAAGCTTTCTTT.

The chain has TRBV5-6 and TRBJ1-1; 7 positions agree with TRBD1. Germline V CDR1 and CDR2: SGHDT, YYEEEE. J was trimmed by 11 bases and V by 4 bases; bases with no gene match: 11. The length of the CDR3 is 13 residues. The CDR3 protein is CASSPGAGTVAFF. The DNA of the CDR3 is TGTGCCAGCAGCCCCGGGGCCGGGACAGTGGCTTTCTTT.

This clone has only one observation. This rearrangement joins TRBV5-1 to TRBJ2-3; D is unclear. Germline V gives CDR1 SGHRS, CDR2 YFSETQ. There are 11 residues in the CDR3. V was cut by 4 bases and J by 6 bases, with 6 bases left in between. This chain's CDR3 is CASSLEDTQYF. The CDR3 bases are TGCGCCAGCAGCCTTGAGGATACGCAGTATTTT.

The chain is built from TRBV7-2 and TRBJ1-2; 7 bases are a match to TRBD1. The CDR3 is 16 amino acids. Germline V CDR1 and CDR2: SGHTA, FQGNSA. V lost 8 bases, J lost 5 bases, and 17 bases stayed unmatched. The CDR3 bases are TGTGCCAGCGGTAAACCCGCAACAGGGGCGGGATATGGCTACACCTTC. Its protein is CASGKPATGAGYGYTF.

The J gene is TRBJ2-7, the V gene TRBV18, with D possibly matching TRBD2 (6 bases). There are 15 residues in the CDR3. Per germline, CDR1 KGHSH and CDR2 LQKENI. Between the trimmed V and J ends, which lost 3 bases and 4 bases, there was a span of 16 bases. The CDR3 nucleotides are TGTGCCAGCTCACCGACCGGGATGGAGGGTTACGAGCAGTACTTC. It yields the protein CASSPTGMEGYEQYF.

This clone was counted a single time. Here the CDR3 omits its conserved ending phenylalanine or tryptophan, so a read error is the likely source. It is unclear where the CDR3 begins or ends on the DNA, so no DNA is shown, and the CDR3 is as TCRdb lists it. This chain connects TRBV2 to TRBJ1-2; the listed D gene, TRBD1, was not tested against the DNA. Both ends counted, the CDR3 spans 8 residues. The germline V gene has CDR1 SNHLY and CDR2 FYNNEI. CDR3 sequence: CASSEARG.

The rearrangement links TRBV7-3 to TRBJ2-6; maybe TRBD1 (5 bases). Germline V lookup: CDR1 SGHTA, CDR2 FQGTGA. The CDR3 is 14 amino acids. V lost 5 bases and J lost 2, with 7 bases in between. The CDR3 region is CASSPRAGANVLTF. The CDR3 DNA sequence: TGTGCCAGCAGCCCCAGGGCTGGGGCCAACGTCCTGACTTTC.

This sequence joins TRBV7-3 and TRBJ2-2; D possibly corresponds to TRBD2 (5 bases). V was pared by 2 bases and J by 5 bases, with 18 bases between. The CDR3 consists of 17 residues. CDR1 and CDR2 from the germline V gene are SGHTA and FQGTGA. CDR3 sequence (DNA): TGTGCCAGCAGCTTAGTTGGGAGTGTGGATAAGACCGGGGAGCTGTTTTTT. Protein sequence: CASSLVGSVDKTGELFF.

This clone was counted a single time. The V call is TRBV5-1, the J call TRBJ1-1, with 7 bases fitting TRBD1. Trimming took 4 bases from V and 4 from J; bases not matched to a gene: 7. The germline gives CDR1 SGHRS, CDR2 YFSETQ. There are 14 residues in the CDR3. CDR3 sequence (DNA): TGCGCCAGCAGCACCCAGGGGGTAAGCACTGAAGCTTTCTTT. The encoded protein is CASSTQGVSTEAFF.

This clone was seen a handful of times. The V gene is TRBV6-6, the J gene TRBJ2-7, with a tentative D call TRBD2 (6 bases). This CDR3 is built from 13 residues. With 8 bases removed from V and 2 bases from J, the gap between germline ends came to 13 bases. Germline V gene lookup returns CDR1 MNHNY and CDR2 SVGAGI (reference sequence). The CDR3, as DNA: TGTGCCAGCGATGGGGGGTCCGCCTACGAGCAGTACTTC. This gives the protein CASDGGSAYEQYF.

The CDR3 sequence: CASSEQGFDKNIQYF. The CDR3 DNA is TGTGCCAGCAGTGAGCAGGGATTTGACAAAAACATTCAGTACTTC. The genes are TRBV2 and TRBJ2-4, with D possibly TRBD1 on 5 matching bases. V lost 3 bases to trimming and J lost 3 bases, with 12 bases between them. Germline CDR1 reads SNHLY; CDR2 reads FYNNEI. The CDR3 extends over 15 amino acids.

The CDR3 sequence: CASSQGALLANEKLFF. The CDR3 DNA reads TGCGCCAGCAGCCAAGGGGCCCTCTTGGCGAATGAAAAACTGTTTTTT. The genes are TRBV4-3 and TRBJ1-4; no definite D call. Trimming removed 1 base at V and 5 bases at J, with 14 bases between. CDR1 and CDR2 from the germline V gene are LGHNA and YSLEER. This CDR3 spans 16 amino acids.

The chain uses TRBV7-2 and TRBJ2-5; tentative D call: TRBD2 (5 bases). Germline V gene lookup returns CDR1 SGHTA and CDR2 FQGNSA. V lost 8 bases and J lost 0, with 13 bases in between. This CDR3 is 14 amino acids long. The CDR3 region has the DNA TGTGCCAGCGGCCTGAGGCGGGACCAAGAGACCCAGTACTTC. Translated: CASGLRRDQETQYF.

V is TRBV9 and J is TRBJ2-1; 8 bases are shared with TRBD2. Trimming at V came to 0 bases and at J to 7 bases, leaving 9 bases not matched to a gene. This CDR3 contains 16 residues. Germline loops: CDR1 SGDLS, CDR2 YYNGEE. CDR3 region: CASSVVIAGTANEQFF. The CDR3 DNA sequence: TGTGCCAGCAGCGTAGTAATAGCGGGAACCGCGAATGAGCAGTTCTTC.